These T cell receptor beta chains were read from a single sample in a study of cytomegalovirus exposure and HLA in healthy donors. Assay used: immunoSEQ multiplex PCR; TCRdb lists only in-frame clones, some missing. The sample holds about 160,000 clones, roughly 86% seen once. Sequenced material: PBMCs. The origin of the receptors is a woman aged 18-29 years in good health and CMV-seropositive. Each CDR3 is given without its conserved first and last residue.

TRBJ2-2 | TRBV7-8 | ASSLLAGLNTGELF
TRBJ2-1 | TRBV9 | ASSVVPLAGGPYNEQF
TRBJ2-4 | TRBV10-3 | AISSTSGNLNIQY
TRBJ2-7 | TRBV6-5 | ASSYGRGVYEQY
TRBJ2-2 | TRBV19 | ASILSGTGVTGELF
TRBJ2-3 | TRBV5-1 | ASSLATTGFADTQY
TRBJ2-1 | TRBV10-3 | AISVAGLADNEQF
TRBJ2-1 | TRBV6-4 | ASSELVGTSGRSNEQF
TRBJ1-2 | TRBV5-1 | ASSLVGLGQGVYGYT
TRBJ2-5 | TRBV27 | ASSSGLAGEVQETQY
TRBJ2-2 | TRBV6-6 | AGKDGGTGELF
TRBJ1-3 | TRBV6-1 | ATTMGGAGNTIY
TRBJ1-1 | TRBV6-1 | ASSFGQAAEAF
TRBJ2-1 | TRBV28 | ASSSSRVNEQF
TRBJ2-7 | TRBV15 | ATSLGIGGSSDEQY
TRBJ1-1 | TRBV4-2 | ASSPRDPSTEAF
TRBJ2-7 | TRBV5-1 | ASSRDRDEQY
TRBJ2-7 | TRBV18 | ASSPLDRGYEQY
TRBJ1-5 | TRBV27 | ASSLLRTGFNQPQH
TRBJ2-1 | TRBV7-9 | ASSLVSGGEQF
TRBJ2-7 | TRBV18 | ASSPTGQGYEQY
TRBJ1-1 | TRBV5-1 | ASSLGQQNTEAF
TRBJ2-7 | TRBV5-1 | ASSLDSSIEQY
TRBJ2-1 | TRBV4-3 | ASSQAGQGAYNEQF
TRBJ2-7 | TRBV7-2 | ASSLRGGGSYEQY